The TCR beta chain under discussion was sequenced for a study of cytomegalovirus exposure and HLA in healthy donors (dated by TCRdb to between 2016 and 2019). In terms of the full investigation: An earlier analysis of 587 of the donors reported 250 to 300 Gb of sequence data and 117 million unique TCR beta sequences obtained from about 170 million T cells. Approximately 310 gigabases of sequencing data and about 92 million unique TCR sequences made up an early release that covered several hundred HLA-typed donors. Among the roughly 400 genotyped donors, more than 70% belonged to the genetic ancestry cluster associated with self-reported Caucasian donors. The aim of the study was to test whether cataloging public T cell receptors could identify signatures of past pathogen exposure. The study profiled the T cell repertoires of under 850 subjects by immunosequencing and related them to cytomegalovirus serostatus. A separate validation cohort of 100 to 150 different subjects was used in addition to the roughly 700-subject first cohort. To predict cytomegalovirus infection status, the study combined high-throughput TCR immunosequencing, statistical association of individual TCRs with disease status, and machine learning. A later analysis re-examined previously published TCR beta repertoires from just over 650 donors and added high-resolution HLA genotyping to investigate patterns of TCR occurrence. The later analysis used no new phenotypic data to find candidate immune exposures, relying instead on TCR beta sequences and their occurrence across donors. In an earlier analysis of a few hundred of the donors, high-throughput TCR beta sequencing was used to judge whether each TCR beta V gene segment behaved as functional or pseudogenic. Donor age, sex, ethnicity and CMV serostatus were compiled together with the repertoire data. A later genetic analysis took genome-wide SNP genotypes for about 55% of the roughly 700 donors and used that subset as a discovery cohort. All discovery cohort repertoires had been generated using a single sequencing platform. HLA typing included class I and class II loci at four-digit resolution. Typing coverage varied by locus: roughly 629-630 donors for A, B, C, DRB1 and DQB1; about 520 for DQA1; around 610 for DPA1; around 490 for DPB1. Several DR-DQ haplotypes were handled as single units for association and clustering because linkage in the cohort was strong. On average, 235,054 unique TCR beta nucleotide sequences were sequenced per donor among 398 genotyped donors of the cohort, with approximately 18% of those sequences being non-productive. Broad study findings and their caveats: A group of highly shared sequence variants was considered likely to be a technical artifact of the sequencing pipeline. An earlier analysis of several hundred of the donors showed that most TCR beta V segments appeared in productive rearrangements either about 90% or about 30% of the time, which broadly matched IMGT annotations. Specific HLA alleles were associated with 15,000 to 20,000 TCR beta sequences at a false discovery rate of 0.05 in a later analysis. It was suggested by the authors that the approach could potentially be generalized to other disease states and immunological phenotypes. Most TCR sequences were seen in very few donors, while some public TCRs were found in many individuals. In a later analysis, TCR association rates were found to vary across HLA loci, with the most associated TCRs seen for DRB1 alleles and the fewest for HLA-C alleles. In a later analysis, several top co-occurrence clusters were reported to appear linked to parvovirus B19, influenza, CMV and Epstein-Barr virus. The earlier analysis of a few hundred of the donors excluded some 16 rarely observed V segments, including chromosome 9 orphons, because counts were too low. A total of 164 TCR beta chains were listed by the study as associated with cytomegalovirus. The classifier was reported to diagnose cytomegalovirus status with high specificity and sensitivity in both the original cohort and the validation cohort. Because HLA typing was missing for some donors at each locus, association tests included only the typed subset. A further reported finding was that TCR beta sequences accurately predicted the HLA-A and HLA-B alleles for most subjects in the first cohort. In vitro tests confirmed that a few of the cytomegalovirus-associated TCR beta chains recognize cytomegalovirus antigens. V-gene and J-gene trimming of TCR beta chains was associated with a missense DCLRE1C variant in a later genetic analysis, and the association was replicated in an independent cohort. The only immune exposure information available for the cohort was CMV serostatus. In this cohort, only TCR beta chains were sequenced, and detectable features were limited by the absence of alpha or paired-chain data. Correlated functional status among segregating V segments might reflect linkage disequilibrium, but an unknown experimental factor could not be ruled out. According to a later genetic analysis, donors in an Asian-associated ancestry cluster had fewer N-insertions in productive TCRs than the approximately 700-donor mean. In a later analysis, most CMV-associated TCR beta chains were found to appear HLA-restricted, with HLA associations seemingly driven largely by CMV exposure. Compared with equally common non-associated chains, HLA-associated TCR beta chains in a later analysis were more clonally expanded and had lower generation probabilities. When HLA alleles, especially DR and DQ, strongly co-occurred, TCR associations were difficult to assign to individual alleles. The 87-base-pair reads could not distinguish some IMGT-functional V segments, including TRBV6-2 and TRBV6-3, so those segments were excluded. Roughly uniform sequencing depth across donors was assumed in presence/absence analyses, although this assumption may not hold.

The cohort was made up of roughly 670 healthy bone marrow donors. At the time of sampling, all cohort members were nominally healthy, though unrecorded immune exposures were likely present. The donor was CMV seronegative and was included in the group of under 450 seronegative cohort members. A peripheral blood sample was provided by each donor, and peripheral blood mononuclear cells were used for TCR beta sequencing. The Qiagen DNeasy Blood Extraction Kit was used to extract genomic DNA from the blood cell samples. Library preparation used the immunoSEQ multiplex PCR assay. For the multiplex PCR, a mixture combining 60 forward primers for TCR Vbeta segments and 13 reverse primers for TCR Jbeta segments was used. The CDR3 region of rearranged TCR beta genes was amplified from genomic DNA by a multiplex PCR assay. The Illumina HiSeq System was used to sequence the amplified TCR beta libraries as 87-base-pair reads. The study's own analysis went as follows. Across the 670 or so repertoires, a later analysis counted 80 million or so unique TCR beta chains, around 11 million of which were shared by at least two donors. Raw reads were error-corrected and collapsed into unique sequences with a nearest-neighbor algorithm that merged closely related sequences to remove PCR and sequencing errors. V, D and J gene segments were assigned by aligning CDR3 sequences to IMGT reference sequences. Each retained sequence needed at least a six-nucleotide match to both a V gene segment and a J gene segment. A rearrangement was called productive if the CDR3 had no stop codons and remained in frame with V and J, and every other rearrangement was called non-productive. CDR3 was defined by IMGT convention, running from the second conserved V-encoded cysteine to the conserved J-encoded phenylalanine. The earlier analysis of more than 450 of the donors excluded sequences that lacked an unambiguous match to a single V gene segment. In an earlier analysis of 450 to 700 of the donors, V segments were called functional above 56.7% productive rearrangements and were called segregating when the between-donor standard deviation exceeded 5%. A statistical classification framework was built for diagnosing cytomegalovirus status from the catalog of TCR beta chain sequences. V and J gene assignment, in a later analysis, came from comparing TCR nucleotide sequences with IMGT/GENE-DB human TR gene sequences. The TCRdist pipeline was used in a later analysis to assign CDR3 sequences and most-parsimonious VDJ recombination scenarios. In a later analysis, every TCR beta chain was defined by the combination of its CDR3 amino acid sequence and its V-gene family, and reads without a unique V-gene family were dropped. In a later analysis, 450 to 600 highly shared, low-generation-probability nucleotide sequences were removed to address suspected cross-contamination and a sequencing artifact. In a later analysis, a clonal expansion index for each public chain was calculated from normalized within-repertoire ranks of inferred template counts. In a later analysis, generation probabilities were computed with a VDJ recombination model fitted to out-of-frame rearrangements, and the resulting probabilities were checked against IGoR. In a later analysis, TCR-TCR, TCR-HLA and TCR-CMV co-occurrence was scored with hypergeometric tests, and a repertoire-size bias correction was applied to TCR pairs. In a later analysis, false discovery rates were estimated by permuting HLA or CMV assignments 20 times. In a later analysis, co-occurring TCRs were grouped using DBSCAN, with TCRdist sequence similarity added in when clustering inside HLA-allele-positive subsets. Repertoires with fewer than 30,000 or more than 120,000 public chains, plus five repertoires with anomalous nucleotide sharing, were excluded from co-occurrence clustering. In its TCRdb copy, this immuneACCESS table keeps in-frame sequences only and misses some clones. Where compared with another copy, unresolved V genes explain less than half of these, and the others have no known cause. For V, J and clone size, that table is used; D and trimming come from the DNA. The table kept for this sample lists about 48,000 clones. Around 2% of the sample belongs to the ten largest clones.

Cut back by 3 bases and 2 bases, the V and J ends lie 14 bases apart. From its cysteine to its phenylalanine, the CDR3 spans 15 amino acids. The DNA shown is the 45-base CDR3, in frame from base 1. CDR1 and CDR2, per the germline V gene, are ENHRY and SYGVKD. Points on this clone: Its binding antigen is unknown.

The clonotype originates from a woman aged 40 to 49 in good health and CMV-seronegative. The sample consisted of PBMCs. This receptor chain uses TRBV10-3 and TRBJ2-7, with no confident D gene call. The CDR3: CAISDETSATYEQYF. The bases are TGTGCCATCAGTGATGAGACATCCGCCACCTACGAGCAGTACTTC.